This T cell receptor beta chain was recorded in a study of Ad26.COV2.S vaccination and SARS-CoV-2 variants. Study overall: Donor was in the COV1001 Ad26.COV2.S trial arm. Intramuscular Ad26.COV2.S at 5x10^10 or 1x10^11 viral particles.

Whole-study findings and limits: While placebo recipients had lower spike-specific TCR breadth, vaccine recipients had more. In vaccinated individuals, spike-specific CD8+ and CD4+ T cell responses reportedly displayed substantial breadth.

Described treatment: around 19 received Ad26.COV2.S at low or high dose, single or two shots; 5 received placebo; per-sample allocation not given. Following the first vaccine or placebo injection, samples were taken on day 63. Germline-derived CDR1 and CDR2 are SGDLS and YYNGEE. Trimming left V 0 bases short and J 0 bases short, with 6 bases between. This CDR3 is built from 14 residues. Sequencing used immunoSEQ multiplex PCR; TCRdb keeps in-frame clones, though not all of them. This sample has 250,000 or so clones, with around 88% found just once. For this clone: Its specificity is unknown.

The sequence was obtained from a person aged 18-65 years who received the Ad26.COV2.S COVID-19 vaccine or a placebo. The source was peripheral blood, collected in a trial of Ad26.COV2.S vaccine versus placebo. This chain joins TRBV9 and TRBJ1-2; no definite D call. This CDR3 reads CASSVDQSNYGYTF. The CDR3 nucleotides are TGTGCCAGCAGCGTAGATCAGTCTAACTATGGCTACACCTTC. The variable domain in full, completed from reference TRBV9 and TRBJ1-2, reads DSGVTQTPKHLITATGQRVTLRCSPRSGDLSVYWYQQSLDQGLQFLIQYYNGEERAKGNILERFSAQQFPDLHSELNLSSLELGDSALYFCASSVDQSNYGYTFGSGTRLTVV.